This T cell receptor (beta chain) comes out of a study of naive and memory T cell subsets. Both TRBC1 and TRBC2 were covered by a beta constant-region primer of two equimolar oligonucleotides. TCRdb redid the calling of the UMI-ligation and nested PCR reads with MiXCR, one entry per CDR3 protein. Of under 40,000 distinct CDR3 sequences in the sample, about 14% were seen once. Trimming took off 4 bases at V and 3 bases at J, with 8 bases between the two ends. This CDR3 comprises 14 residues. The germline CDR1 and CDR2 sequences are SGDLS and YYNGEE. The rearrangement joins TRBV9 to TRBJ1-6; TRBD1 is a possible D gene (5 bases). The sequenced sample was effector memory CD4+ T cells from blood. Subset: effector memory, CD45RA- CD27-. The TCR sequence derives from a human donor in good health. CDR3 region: CASSSDSYNSPLHF. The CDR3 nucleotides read TGTGCCAGCAGCTCAGACAGCTATAATTCACCCCTCCACTTT.